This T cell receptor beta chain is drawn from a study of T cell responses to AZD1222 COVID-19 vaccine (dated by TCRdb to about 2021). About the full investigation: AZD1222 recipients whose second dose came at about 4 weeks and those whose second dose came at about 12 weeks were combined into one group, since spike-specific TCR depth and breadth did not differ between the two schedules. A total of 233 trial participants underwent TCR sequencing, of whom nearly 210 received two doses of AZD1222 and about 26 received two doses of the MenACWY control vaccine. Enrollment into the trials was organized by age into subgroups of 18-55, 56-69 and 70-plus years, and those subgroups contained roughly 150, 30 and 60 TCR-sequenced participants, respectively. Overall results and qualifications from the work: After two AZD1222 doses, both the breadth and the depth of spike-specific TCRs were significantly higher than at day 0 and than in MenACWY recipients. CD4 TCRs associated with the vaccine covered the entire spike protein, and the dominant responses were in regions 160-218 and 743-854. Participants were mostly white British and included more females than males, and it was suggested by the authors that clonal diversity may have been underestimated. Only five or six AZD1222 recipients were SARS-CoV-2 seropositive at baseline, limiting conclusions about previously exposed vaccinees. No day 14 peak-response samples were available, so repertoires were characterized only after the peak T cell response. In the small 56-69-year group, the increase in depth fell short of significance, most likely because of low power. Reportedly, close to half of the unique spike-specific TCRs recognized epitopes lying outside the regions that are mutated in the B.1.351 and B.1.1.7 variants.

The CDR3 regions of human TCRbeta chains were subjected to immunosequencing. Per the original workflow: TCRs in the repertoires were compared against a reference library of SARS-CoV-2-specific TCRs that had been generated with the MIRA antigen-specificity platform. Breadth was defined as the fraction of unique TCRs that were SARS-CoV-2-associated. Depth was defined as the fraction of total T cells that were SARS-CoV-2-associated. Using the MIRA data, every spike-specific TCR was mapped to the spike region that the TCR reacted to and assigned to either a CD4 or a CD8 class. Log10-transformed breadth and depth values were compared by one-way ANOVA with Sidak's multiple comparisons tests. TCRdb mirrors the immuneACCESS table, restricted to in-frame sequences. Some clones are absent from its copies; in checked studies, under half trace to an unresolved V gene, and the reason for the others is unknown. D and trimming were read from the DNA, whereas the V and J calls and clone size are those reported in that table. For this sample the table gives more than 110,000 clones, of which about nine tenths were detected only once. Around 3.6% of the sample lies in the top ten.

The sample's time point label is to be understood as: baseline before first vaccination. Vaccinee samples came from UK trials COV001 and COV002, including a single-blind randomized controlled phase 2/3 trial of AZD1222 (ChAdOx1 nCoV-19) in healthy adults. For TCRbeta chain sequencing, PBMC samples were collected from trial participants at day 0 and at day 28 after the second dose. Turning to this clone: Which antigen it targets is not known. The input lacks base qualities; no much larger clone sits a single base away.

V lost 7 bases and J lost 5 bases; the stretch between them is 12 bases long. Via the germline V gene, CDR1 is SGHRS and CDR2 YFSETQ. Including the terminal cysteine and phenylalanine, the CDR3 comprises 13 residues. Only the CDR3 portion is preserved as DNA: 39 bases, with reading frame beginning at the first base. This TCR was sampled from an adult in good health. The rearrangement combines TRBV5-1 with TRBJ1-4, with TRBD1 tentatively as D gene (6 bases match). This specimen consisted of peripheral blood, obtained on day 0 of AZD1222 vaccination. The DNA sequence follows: TGCGCCAGCGGAAGGACAGTAAATGAAAAACTGTTTTTT. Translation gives CASGRTVNEKLFF.